The 7 T cell receptor beta chains below come from one sample, sequenced in a study of blood T cell repertoires in COVID-19. Repertoires were generated with immunoSEQ multiplex PCR, while TCRdb's copy carries only in-frame clones and drops some. This repertoire shows fewer than 30,000 clones, 85% to 95% found once; its top ten account for roughly 0.8%. Material for sequencing was peripheral blood. The receptors originated from a woman in her 70s with COVID-19, enrolled during active disease.

The chain joins TRBV5-1 to TRBJ1-1; unclear D gene. Deletions cut 3 bases from V and 1 base from J, with 7 bases between. The germline gives CDR1 SGHRS, CDR2 YFSETQ. This CDR3 contains 13 residues. As DNA, the CDR3 is TGCGCCAGCAGCTCCTACAGGAACACTGAAGCTTTCTTT. The encoded protein is CASSSYRNTEAFF.

The CDR3 nucleotides read TGTGCCAGCACCCTGACAGGGGATCAGCCCCAGCATTTT. This encodes CASTLTGDQPQHF. The chain combines TRBV6-5 with TRBJ1-5; TRBD1 agrees at 8 bases. V shed 7 bases and J 5 bases; nucleotides not matched to a gene: 4. This CDR3 spans 13 amino acids. The germline V gene has CDR1 MNHEY and CDR2 SVGAGI.

The chain is built from TRBV3-1 (or the pseudogene TRBV3-2) and TRBJ2-2; D unclear. V lost 4 bases and J lost 2, with 8 bases in between. The CDR3 is 14 residues long. Germline V lookup: CDR1 LGHDT, CDR2 YNNKEL (reference sequence). The CDR3 spells CASSRDLNTGELFF. The CDR3, as DNA: TGTGCCAGCAGCCGCGACTTAAACACCGGGGAGCTGTTTTTT.

The chain couples TRBV19 to TRBJ2-3; D may be TRBD2 (5 bases). Germline-derived CDR1 and CDR2 are LNHDA and SQIVND (reference sequence). With 4 bases removed from V and 4 bases from J, the gap between germline ends came to 12 bases. This CDR3 is built from 14 residues. In nucleotides, the CDR3 is TGTGCCAGTAGTACTACCGGGATCGCAGATACGCAGTATTTT. Translation: CASSTTGIADTQYF.

The genes are TRBV24-1 and TRBJ2-5, with 10 bases fitting TRBD2. Germline lookup yields CDR1 KGHDR and CDR2 SFDVKD. This CDR3 contains 16 residues. J was trimmed by 0 bases and V by 3 bases; bases with no gene match: 3. CDR3 region: CATSDRTSGNQETQYF. CDR3 DNA: TGTGCCACCAGTGATCGGACTAGCGGTAACCAAGAGACCCAGTACTTC.

The chain has TRBV15 and TRBJ2-1, with 7 bases that match TRBD2. This CDR3 contains 16 residues. Per germline, CDR1 LNHNV and CDR2 YYDKDF (reference sequence). The V gene end was trimmed by 2 bases and the J gene end by 4 bases; junction bases not matched to a gene: 8. The CDR3 here is CATSRRLADIYNEQFF. The CDR3 DNA reads as TGTGCCACCAGCAGACGACTAGCTGATATTTACAATGAGCAGTTCTTC.

The V gene is TRBV25-1, the J gene TRBJ2-5; D is possibly TRBD1 (6 bases). The CDR3 length is 13 residues. CDR1 and CDR2 from the germline V gene are MGHDK and SYGVNS. V was cut by 1 base and J by 9 bases, with 12 bases left in between. CDR3 residues: CASSEFEGVSQYF. Written as DNA, the CDR3 is TGTGCCAGCAGTGAATTTGAGGGGGTTTCCCAGTACTTC.